The clone carrying this TCR beta chain has a count of ten or more. The antigen is not known. This sample was included in a study of type 1 regulatory T cells. Turning to the study itself: T-allo10 is a Tr1-enriched, alloantigen-specific CD4 T cell product made in vitro. Overall study results and limits: Compared with non-type 1 regulatory T cells, type 1 regulatory T cells showed a more restricted TCR repertoire.

Germline V gene data show CDR1 as SEHNR and CDR2 as FQNEAQ (reference sequence). The ends lost 4 bases at V and 1 base at J; junction bases unmatched: 15. The CDR3 has 19 amino acids. One entry per CDR3 protein results from TCRdb running MiXCR on the reads. The sample has 55,000 to 65,000 distinct CDR3 sequences, 62% seen once. The chain combines TRBV7-9 with TRBJ2-2; TRBD1 matches at 7 bases. The sample taken for sequencing was cultured non-Tr1 T cells, either the whole culture or a sorted T cell fraction (not recorded which). This TCR came from a human donor in good health. The CDR3 region has the DNA TGTGCCAGCAGCTCAGTCCGTCTAGAGACAGGGCTGAACACCGGGGAGCTGTTTTTT. Translating gives CASSSVRLETGLNTGELFF.